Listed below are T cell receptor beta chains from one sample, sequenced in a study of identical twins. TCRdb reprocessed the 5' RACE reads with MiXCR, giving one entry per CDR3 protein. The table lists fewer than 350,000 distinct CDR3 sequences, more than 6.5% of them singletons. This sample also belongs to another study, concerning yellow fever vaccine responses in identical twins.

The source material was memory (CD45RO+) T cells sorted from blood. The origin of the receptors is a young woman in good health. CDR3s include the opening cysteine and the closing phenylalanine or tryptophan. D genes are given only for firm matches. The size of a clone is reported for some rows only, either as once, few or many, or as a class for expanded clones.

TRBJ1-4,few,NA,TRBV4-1,TGCGCCAGCAGCCAATGGATCAGGGAAAAACTGTTTTTT,CASSQWIREKLFF
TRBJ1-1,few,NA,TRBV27,TGTGCCAGCAGTTTAATGTGGGACACTGAAGCTTTCTTT,CASSLMWDTEAFF
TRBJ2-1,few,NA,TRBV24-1,TGTGCCACCAGTGATTTTACGGCAGGCGCCTCCTACAATGAGCAGTTCTTC,CATSDFTAGASYNEQFF
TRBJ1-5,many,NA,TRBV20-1,TGCAGTGCTAGAGATGCGGGGGGGAATCAGCCCCAGCATTTT,CSARDAGGNQPQHF
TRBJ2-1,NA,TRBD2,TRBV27,TGTGCCAGCAGTTTATCACTAGCGGGAAATGATAATGAGCAGTTCTTC,CASSLSLAGNDNEQFF
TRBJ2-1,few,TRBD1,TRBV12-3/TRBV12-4,TGTGCCAGCAGCGACAGGGCCAATGAGCAGTTCTTC,CASSDRANEQFF
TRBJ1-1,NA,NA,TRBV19,TGTGCCAGTAGTCCCCATGGGGGGGCTGAAGCTTTCTTT,CASSPHGGAEAFF
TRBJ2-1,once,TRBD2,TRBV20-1,TGCTGCGCTAGAGGAGGGATAAGGGGCCAGCGGGAAAATGAGCAGTTCTTC,CCARGGIRGQRENEQFF
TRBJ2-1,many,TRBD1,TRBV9,TGTGCCAGCACCGCGGACAGGGGCAATGAGCAGTTCTTC,CASTADRGNEQFF
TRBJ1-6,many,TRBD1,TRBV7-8,TGTGCCAGCTCAGACACAGGGGATAATTCACCCCTCCACTTT,CASSDTGDNSPLHF
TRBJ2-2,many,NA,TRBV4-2,TGTGCCAGCAGCCAAGCTGGCCTGACCGGGGAGCTGTTTTTT,CASSQAGLTGELFF
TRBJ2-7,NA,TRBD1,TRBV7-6,TGTGCCAGCAGCGAAGCGACAGGGGCACTCGGTGAGCAGTACTTC,CASSEATGALGEQYF
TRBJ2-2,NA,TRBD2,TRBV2,TGTACCTTCTGTCCCGGGACTAGCGCGGCAGGTGGCACCGGGGAGCTGTTTTTT,CTFCPGTSAAGGTGELFF
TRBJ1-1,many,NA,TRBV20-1,TGCAGTGCCAACCAGGGGAACACTGAAGCTTTCTTT,CSANQGNTEAFF
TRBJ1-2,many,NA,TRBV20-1,TGCAGTGCTAGGACCGACAGCTACACCTTC,CSARTDSYTF
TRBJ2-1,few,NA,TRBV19,TGTGCCAGTAGTATGATGTCCGGGAGATATGAGCAGTTCTTC,CASSMMSGRYEQFF
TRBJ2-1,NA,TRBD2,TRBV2,TGTGCCGCAGGAACACCGGAGCAGCGGGAGAGCTCCTACAATGAGCAGTTCTTC,CAAGTPEQRESSYNEQFF
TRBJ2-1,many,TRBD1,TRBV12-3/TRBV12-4,TGTGCCAGCAGTTTGGGACAGTCGAATGAGCAGTTCTTC,CASSLGQSNEQFF
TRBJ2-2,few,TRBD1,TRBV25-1,TGTGCCAGCAGTGAATGGTTGGACAGGGATGCCGGGGAGCTGTTTTTT,CASSEWLDRDAGELFF
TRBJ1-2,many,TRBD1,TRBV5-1,TGCGCCAGCAGCTATGGAGGACAGGGGGATGGCTACACCTTC,CASSYGGQGDGYTF
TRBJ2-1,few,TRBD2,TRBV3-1,TGTGCCAGCAGCCAAGATGTCCTAGCGGGGGGCCTAGGGCAGTTCTTC,CASSQDVLAGGLGQFF
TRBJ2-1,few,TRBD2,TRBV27,TGTGCCAGCAGGCCCGTAACGGGGGGTTCGAATGAGCAGTTCTTC,CASRPVTGGSNEQFF
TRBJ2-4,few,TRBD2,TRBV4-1,TGCGCCAGCAGCCAAGATCTGGCGGGAGGGCGGAACATTCAGTACTTC,CASSQDLAGGRNIQYF
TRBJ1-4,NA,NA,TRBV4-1,TGCGCCAGCAGTTACCGGGATACAAATGAAAAACTGTTTTTT,CASSYRDTNEKLFF
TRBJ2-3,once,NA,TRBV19,TGTGCCAGTAGTATAACGGGGGAGAACACAGATACGCAGTATTTT,CASSITGENTDTQYF
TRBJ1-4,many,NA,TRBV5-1,TGCGCCAGCAGCTTGGGGTACAATGAAAAACTGTTTTTT,CASSLGYNEKLFF
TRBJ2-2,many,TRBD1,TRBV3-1,TGTGCCAGCAGCCAAGGGAACCTAGGGGGCGGAGTGAGGTACACCGGGGAGCTGTTTTTT,CASSQGNLGGGVRYTGELFF
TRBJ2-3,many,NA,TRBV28,TGTGCCAGCAGTTTGACTGGAAACACAGATACGCAGTATTTT,CASSLTGNTDTQYF
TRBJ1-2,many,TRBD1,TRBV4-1,TGCGCCAGCAGCCGAACCGGGACAGGGAAAGGTCCTAATGGCTACACCTTC,CASSRTGTGKGPNGYTF
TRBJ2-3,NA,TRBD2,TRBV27,TGTGCCAGCAGTTTAGACACTAGCGGGGTTAGCACAGATACGCAGTATTTT,CASSLDTSGVSTDTQYF
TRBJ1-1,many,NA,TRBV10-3,TGTGCCATCAGTGAGTACACTGAAGCTTTCTTT,CAISEYTEAFF
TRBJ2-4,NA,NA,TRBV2,TGTGCCAGCAGTGAATGGGCAGGGCGGGCCAAAAACATTCAGTACTTC,CASSEWAGRAKNIQYF
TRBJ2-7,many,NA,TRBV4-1,TGCGCCAGCAGCCAAGGACTAACCGTACCCTACGAGCAGTACTTC,CASSQGLTVPYEQYF
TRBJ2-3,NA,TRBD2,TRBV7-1,TGTGCCAGCAGCTCCGCGCTTATGGCTAGCGGGAGTGGAAGGTACACAGATACGCAGTATTTT,CASSSALMASGSGRYTDTQYF
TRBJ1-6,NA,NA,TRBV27,TGTGCCAGCAGTTTTTCCCATTCACCCCTCCACTTT,CASSFSHSPLHF
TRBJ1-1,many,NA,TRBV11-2,TGTGCCAGCAGCTTAGTAACTAAGGGCACTGAAGCTTTCTTT,CASSLVTKGTEAFF
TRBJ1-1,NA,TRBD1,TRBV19,TGTGCCAGTAGTATACGACAGGGGTCGAGGGAAGCTTTCTTT,CASSIRQGSREAFF